The 8 T cell receptor beta chains given below trace back to one sample, sequenced in a study of PD-1 blockade in classical Hodgkin lymphoma. Assay: immunoSEQ multiplex PCR; the TCRdb copy retains only in-frame clones and omits some. The table shows under 15,000 clones, with 88% occurring only once. Time point: cycle 4 day 1 (C4D1), after 6 weeks of nivolumab. Each patient experienced a relapse that followed autologous stem cell transplantation, and brentuximab vedotin exposure varied. Out of thawed PBMCs, magnetic negative selection purified CD4+ T cells. The specimen was CD4+ T cells from blood, collected before the fourth cycle of nivolumab. These receptors all come from a human donor with classical Hodgkin lymphoma.

This clone was found once. This rearrangement joins TRBV5-5 to TRBJ1-2; D is ambiguous. The V gene's germline CDR1 is SGHKS and CDR2 YYEKEE (reference sequence). V was pared by 1 base and J by 3 bases, with 10 bases between. This CDR3 region has 14 residues. The CDR3: CASSLLGSDYGYTF. The CDR3, as DNA: TGTGCCAGCAGCTTGCTCGGCAGCGACTATGGCTACACCTTC. The complete variable domain, with remaining parts taken from reference TRBV5-5 and TRBJ1-2, reads DAGVTQSPTHLIKTRGQQVTLRCSPISGHKSVSWYQQVLGQGPQFIFQYYEKEERGRGNFPDRFSARQFPNYSSELNVNALLLGDSALYLCASSLLGSDYGYTFGSGTRLTVV.

This chain links TRBV7-3 with TRBJ2-5, with D possibly matching TRBD2 (5 bases). CDR3 length: 13 residues. The germline V and J ends were trimmed by 5 bases and 5 bases, with 12 bases remaining between them. Germline CDR1 is SGHTA and CDR2 is FQGTGA. CDR3 in amino acids: CASSPGRGETQYF. CDR3 in DNA: TGTGCCAGCAGCCCCGGCCGAGGGGAGACCCAGTACTTC.

CDR3 in DNA: TGTGCCACCAGCCGCGAGGACCCCGGGGAGGCTCAGCCCCAGCATTTT. Encoded protein: CATSREDPGEAQPQHF. This rearrangement joins TRBV15 to TRBJ1-5; the D is unclear. Deletions cut 5 bases from V and 6 bases from J, with 20 bases between. The germline gives CDR1 LNHNV, CDR2 YYDKDF (reference sequence). This CDR3 spans 16 amino acids.

V and J are TRBV6-5 and TRBJ2-5; D ambiguous. Germline V gene data show CDR1 as MNHEY and CDR2 as SVGAGI. The CDR3 extends over 15 amino acids. V lost 6 bases to trimming and J lost 4 bases, with 18 bases between them. The CDR3 here is CASSPPSAGLETQYF. The CDR3 nucleotides read TGTGCCAGCAGCCCCCCTTCGGCCGGGCTAGAGACCCAGTACTTC.

This sequence joins TRBV18 and TRBJ1-6; 7 positions agree with TRBD1. CDR3 length: 15 residues. Germline loops: CDR1 KGHSH, CDR2 LQKENI. The ends lost 6 bases at V and 7 bases at J; junction bases unmatched: 9. DNA for the CDR3: TGTGCCAGCTCTCGGGGTTGGGACAGCAATTCACCCCTCCACTTT. Its translation is CASSRGWDSNSPLHF.

The rearrangement joins TRBV28 to TRBJ2-5; possible D gene TRBD1, 5 bases. This CDR3 is 13 amino acids long. Germline V CDR1 and CDR2: MDHEN, SYDVKM. The V end was cut by 4 bases, the J end by 9 bases, with 15 bases between. The CDR3 DNA follows: TGTGCCAGCAGTTCCTGGGGCGGTAAGGCCCAGTACTTC. As protein: CASSSWGGKAQYF.

The gene calls are TRBV11-3 and TRBJ1-1; 10 bases align to TRBD1. This CDR3 is 14 amino acids long. The V and J ends lost 4 bases and 4 bases, in that order; junction bases with no gene match: 3. Germline CDR1 is SGHNT and CDR2 is YENEEA. For the CDR3, the DNA is TGTGCCAGCAGCTCCCGGACAGGGGGCACTGAAGCTTTCTTT. It is translated as CASSSRTGGTEAFF. Complete variable domain (other parts from reference TRBV11-3 and TRBJ1-1): EAGVVQSPRYKIIEKKQPVAFWCNPISGHNTLYWYLQNLGQGPELLIRYENEEAVDDSQLPKDRFSAERLKGVDSTLKIQPAELGDSAVYLCASSSRTGGTEAFFGQGTRLTVV.

The chain couples TRBV5-1 to TRBJ2-7; possibly TRBD1 for D (6 bases). Trimming pared 4 bases from V and 3 bases from J, leaving 17 bases between. Germline CDR1 is SGHRS and CDR2 is YFSETQ. This CDR3 is built from 15 residues. The CDR3 region has the DNA TGCGCCAGCAGCCTCCAGGGGTTTCCTTTCTACGAGCAGTACTTC. Amino acid sequence: CASSLQGFPFYEQYF.